This T cell receptor (beta chain) is drawn from a study of chronic HIV infection and antiretroviral therapy (dated by TCRdb to 2015 to 2017). The germline ends are 7 bases apart after V is trimmed by 0 bases and J by 7 bases. The CDR3, cysteine through phenylalanine, is 13 amino acids long. The DNA shown is the 39-base CDR3, in frame from base 1. The germline V gene sets CDR1 to SGHVS and CDR2 to FQNEAQ. Only a few counts were recorded for this clonotype. No antigen is known for it. Per-base qualities were not stored, and no clone one base away is much larger. Library preparation was by 5' RACE. The listed sequencing device is Illumina MiSeq. TCRdb handled the public reads itself, with Q25 trimming in fastp and clone calling in MiXCR, and kept productive beta chains. Merged by CDR3 protein, the rows form single entries marked with the most common genes and DNA. The sample contains 30,000 or so distinct CDR3 sequences, 7% to 10% of them found a single time. More than 2% of the sample lies in the top ten.

The chain was built from TRBV7-8 and TRBJ2-1, with no reliable assignment of the D segment. The sequence was obtained from an adult who had HIV and had not received antiretroviral therapy, or was an uninfected healthy control (not recorded which). Sequencing was carried out using peripheral blood. This receptor carries the CDR3 CASSLASKNEQFF. In nucleotides, the sequence is TGTGCCAGCAGCTTAGCATCGAAGAATGAGCAGTTCTTC.